Reported below is one T cell receptor beta chain. Its cognate antigen is unknown. The sample comes from a study of cytomegalovirus exposure and HLA in healthy donors. The wider study: From 170 million or so T cells, an earlier analysis saw roughly 110 million unique TCR beta sequences.

Use of 60 Vbeta and 13 Jbeta primers characterized the PCR. Profiled with immunoSEQ multiplex PCR; TCRdb holds only in-frame clones, not every one. Here the sample spans about 180,000 clones, more than 80% being singletons. General study points: Most TCR sequences were seen very rarely across donors, but some public TCRs occurred in many. Researchers reportedly found TCR beta sequences accurately predicted most subjects' HLA-A and HLA-B alleles. The study designated roughly 160 TCR beta chains cytomegalovirus-associated.

The material sequenced was PBMCs. The origin of this receptor is a man between 18 and 29 years old in good health and CMV-seronegative.

The CDR3 bases are TGTGCCAGCAGTCCCTCAGCGGGGAGAGGGTACAATGAGCAGTTCTTC. Translating gives CASSPSAGRGYNEQFF. This chain connects TRBV27 to TRBJ2-1; 7 nucleotides align to TRBD2. This CDR3 is 16 amino acids long. Germline-derived CDR1 and CDR2 are MNHEY and SMNVEV (reference sequence). Unmatched junction bases numbered 11, after V lost 5 bases and J lost 4 bases.